The following is a TCR beta chain sequence with its context. Its specificity is unknown. CDR3 length: 15 amino acids. Germline CDR1 and CDR2: DFQATT and SNEGSKA (reference sequence). The sample belongs to a study of T cells expressing NK-cell markers. Study-wide results and caveats: Among CD8+ T cells from about 6 donors, dominant NKG2C+ clonotypes accounted for 1.0-7.0%.

TCRdb re-called the 5' RACE reads and shows each CDR3 protein once, DNA omitted. The clone table shows 200,000 to 300,000 distinct CDR3 sequences, with the ten largest holding under 0.5%. This receptor was obtained from a man younger than 30 in good health. The sequenced material came from blood T cells: a sorted CD56 or NKG2C T cell subset, CD4+ or CD8+ T cells, or bulk PBMC T cells (not recorded which). V is TRBV20-1 and J is TRBJ2-5; TCRdb selects TRBD2, and the lack of DNA leaves this call unchecked. The CDR3 is CSARDGGRAKETQYF.